The T cell receptor beta chain under discussion was sequenced for a study of spatial heterogeneity in lung cancer. The time point is: blood at routine non-recurrence follow-up after resection. No cell sorting; template was whole RNA from tumor, lung tissue or PBMC. Germline CDR1 and CDR2: DFQATT and SNEGSKA (reference sequence). The V and J ends lost 5 bases and 6 bases, in that order; junction bases with no gene match: 10. This CDR3 has 14 amino acids. One entry per CDR3 protein, called by TCRdb with MiXCR from the 5' RACE reads. The profile shows about 94,000 distinct CDR3 sequences, less than 20% of them singletons.

The material was PBMCs, obtained at follow-up. This sequence was found in a male donor with early-stage non-small cell lung cancer. The chain uses TRBV20-1 and TRBJ1-1; TRBD1 matches at 9 bases. This CDR3 reads CSARPGQGLSEAFF. CDR3 nucleotides: TGCAGTGCTCGCCCGGGACAGGGCTTATCTGAAGCTTTCTTT.